This entry features one TCR beta chain sequence. The sample belongs to a study of OX40 agonist ivuxolimab in advanced cancers. In the study overall: The dose-escalation cohort had hepatocellular carcinoma, melanoma, renal cell or head and neck cancer. Three partial responders included one hepatocellular carcinoma patient and two cutaneous melanoma patients.

Trimming pared 3 bases from V and 2 bases from J, leaving 5 bases between. The CDR3 runs to 13 residues. Germline CDR1 and CDR2: LGHNA and YNFKEQ. Assay: immunoSEQ multiplex PCR; the TCRdb copy retains only in-frame clones and omits some. The sample holds roughly 65,000 clones, over 80% seen once. The material sequenced was CD4+ or CD8+ T cells sorted from blood, taken in a trial of the OX40 agonist ivuxolimab. The chain recombines TRBV4-2 with TRBJ1-3, with a possible D match to TRBD1 (5 bases). This sequence was found in an adult with an advanced solid tumor such as melanoma, head and neck, liver or kidney cancer. The CDR3: CASSQGAGNTIYF. The CDR3 DNA is TGTGCCAGCAGCCAGGGGGCTGGAAACACCATATATTTT.